These T cell receptor beta chains were read from a single sample in a study of CD8+CD57+ T cells in acquired aplastic anemia. MiXCR, applied by TCRdb to the reads, yields one record per CDR3 protein. The sample lists hundreds of thousands of distinct CDR3 sequences, 60% to 80% seen once, with 3.5% to 4.5% in the top ten. The sequencing sample was made of sorted CD4+, CD8+, or CD8+CD57+ T cells (not recorded which) from PBMCs. These receptors originate from a human donor in good health, serving as a control. The CDR3 runs from the conserved cysteine through the conserved F or W. A D gene is named only where the DNA matches it firmly. Rows may omit the clone size; those that give it use once, few, many or a size class.

TRBD2,TRBJ2-7,many,TRBV6-2/TRBV6-3,TGTGCCAGCAGTGGCCCGATGACTAGCGGGGACTCCTACGAGCAGTACTTC,CASSGPMTSGDSYEQYF
TRBD2,TRBJ2-1,few,TRBV3-1,TGTGCCAGCACCCTAGCGGGGAGCTCCTACAATGAGCAGTTCTTC,CASTLAGSSYNEQFF
-,TRBJ2-3,many,TRBV12-3/TRBV12-4,TGTGCCAGCAGATTAGCCACAGATACGCAGTATTTT,CASRLATDTQYF
-,TRBJ2-3,many,TRBV7-3,TGTGCCAGCAGTCGGGGCACTAGCACAGATACGCAGTATTTT,CASSRGTSTDTQYF
-,TRBJ2-5,-,TRBV7-9,TGTGCCAGCATCATAGGGGAGGCGGGGCAAGAGACCGAGTACTTC,CASIIGEAGQETEYF
-,TRBJ1-1,-,TRBV6-5,TGTGCCAGCACTCCTAGTGTGGGTAGCACTGAAGCTTTCTTT,CASTPSVGSTEAFF
-,TRBJ1-2,-,TRBV9,TGTGCCAGCAGTAACCCACTAACAGATCCCTACCCCTTC,CASSNPLTDPYPF
-,TRBJ1-2,-,TRBV10-1,TGCGCCAGCAGTGAGTCCCCGGGGAGAATTGAGTACATCTTC,CASSESPGRIEYIF
-,TRBJ1-1,once,TRBV9,TGTGCCAGCAGCGTAGGGCGGACCACCAACACCGAAGCTTTCTTT,CASSVGRTTNTEAFF
TRBD2,TRBJ2-1,-,TRBV29-1,TGCAGCGTTGGAGGACGCGGGGGGAGAAACAATGAGCAGTTCTTC,CSVGGRGGRNNEQFF
-,TRBJ2-3,once,TRBV2,TGTGCCAGCAGTTCCGCGGGAAGGCCCGATACGAAGTATTTT,CASSSAGRPDTKYF
TRBD1,TRBJ2-1,-,TRBV7-9,TGTGCCAGCAGCTTGTGGGACAGGGTCTACGAGCAGTACTTCTTC,CASSLWDRVYEQYFF
-,TRBJ1-1,few,TRBV19,TGTGCCAGTAGTATAGCGACGGCCGGGAACACTGAAGCTTTCTTT,CASSIATAGNTEAFF
-,TRBJ2-7,-,TRBV10-3,TGTGCCGGCACCGGTGCGGTAGCGGCTCCCCGAGAGCAGTACTTC,CAGTGAVAAPREQYF
-,TRBJ1-3,-,TRBV15,TGTGCCAGCAGCGTAGAGGTGGGTATCCACACCATATATTTT,CASSVEVGIHTIYF
TRBD1,TRBJ1-1,-,TRBV18,TGTGCCAGCTCACCCACAGGGGGAGGGTTCGCTGAAGCTTTCTTT,CASSPTGGGFAEAFF
TRBD2,TRBJ2-3,-,TRBV10-3,TGTGCCATCAGTGAGTTAGGCCTAGCGGGGGGCTTAGATACGCAGTATTTT,CAISELGLAGGLDTQYF
-,TRBJ1-1,-,TRBV7-2,TGTGCCAGCAGCCTCGCAGGGCCGGGCACAGATGCTCAGTTT,CASSLAGPGTDAQF
-,TRBJ2-5,-,TRBV15,TGTGCCACCAGCGGCTCGGGACCCCAGGGAAAAGAGACCTTCTACTTC,CATSGSGPQGKETFYF
-,TRBJ1-5,many,TRBV3-2,TGTGCCAGCAGCCTCGAAACAGTGAAGGGTAATCAGCCCCAGCATTTT,CASSLETVKGNQPQHF
TRBD1,TRBJ1-6,few,TRBV18,TGTGCCAGCTCACCTACAGGGGCTAGCTCCTATAATTCACCCCTCCACTTT,CASSPTGASSYNSPLHF
-,TRBJ1-1,-,TRBV9,TGTGCCAGCAGCGTAGCTCAGGGTGGGGCCGCTTTCTTT,CASSVAQGGAAFF
-,TRBJ1-1,-,TRBV7-8,TGTGCCACCAGCTCCGGGGAAGAAGCTTTCTTT,CATSSGEEAFF
-,TRBJ1-1,many,TRBV7-3,TGTGCCAGCAGCTTGGACGACACTGAAGCTTTCTTT,CASSLDDTEAFF
-,TRBJ2-6,-,TRBV20-1,TGCAGTGCTAGGCACAGGGCACAGGACTTATCTGGGGCCAACGTCCTGACTTTC,CSARHRAQDLSGANVLTF
-,TRBJ2-1,once,TRBV20-1,TGCAGTGCTAGAGATATAGTGACAACCTACAATGAGCAGTTCTTC,CSARDIVTTYNEQFF
-,TRBJ1-5,once,TRBV7-2,TGTGCCAGCAGCTTAGCCAGGACAGATAGCAATCAGCCCCAGCATTTT,CASSLARTDSNQPQHF
-,TRBJ1-1,many,TRBV6-5,TGTGCCAGCAGTAGGACAGTTCCTAACACTGAAGCTTTCTTT,CASSRTVPNTEAFF
-,TRBJ2-3,-,TRBV5-6,TGTGCCAGCAGGGGCGTAGAAGATACGCAGTATTTT,CASRGVEDTQYF
TRBD1,TRBJ2-2,-,TRBV10-3,TGTCTCATCAGTGAGGGGACAGGAATGGGTACCGGGGAGCTGTTTTTT,CLISEGTGMGTGELFF
TRBD1,TRBJ1-2,many,TRBV5-1,TGCGCCAGCAGCTCTCTAAGGACAGGGGGCGGTGGCTACACCTTC,CASSSLRTGGGGYTF
-,TRBJ2-2,-,TRBV5-4,TGTGCCAGCAGCTTCGTAGGCACCGGGGAGCTGTTCTTT,CASSFVGTGELFF
-,TRBJ2-5,-,TRBV2,TGTGCCAGCAGAAGACAGGACCACCAAGAGACCCAGTACTTC,CASRRQDHQETQYF
-,TRBJ2-5,many,TRBV9,TGTGCCAGCAGCGTAGCCGGGTGGGCCCAAGAGACCCAGTACTTC,CASSVAGWAQETQYF
-,TRBJ2-1,many,TRBV30,TGTGCCTGGAGTGGACTGATTGACAATGAGCAGTTCTTC,CAWSGLIDNEQFF
-,TRBJ1-2,few,TRBV20-1,TGCAGTGCTAGCTCGGGGGATGGGAATGGCTACACCTTC,CSASSGDGNGYTF
-,TRBJ1-2,-,TRBV5-4,TGTGCCAGCAGCCAAGGTAGTGGGGTTTACTATGGCTACACCTTC,CASSQGSGVYYGYTF
TRBD1,TRBJ1-2,many,TRBV20-1,TGCAGTGCTAGAATACAGGGGGGGAACTATGGCTACACCTTC,CSARIQGGNYGYTF
-,TRBJ1-5,-,TRBV7-9,TGTGCCAGCAGCTTAAGCAATCAGCCCCAGAATTTC,CASSLSNQPQNF
-,TRBJ1-6,few,TRBV10-1,TGCGCCAGCAGTGAGTCGGTGGGATTTCGGTCACCCCTCCACTTT,CASSESVGFRSPLHF
-,TRBJ2-7,-,TRBV7-3,TGTGCCAGCAGCAGAGGAGTCAGGGCCGGCAAGCAGAACTTC,CASSRGVRAGKQNF
-,TRBJ2-7,-,TRBV19,-,CASKAGGGGDGDTFGF
-,TRBJ2-7,-,TRBV5-6,TGTGCCAGCAGTCAGTGCCGCAAGCAGTACTTC,CASSQCRKQYF
-,TRBJ1-3,many,TRBV12-3/TRBV12-4,TGTGCCAGCAGGCGTACAACCAACTCTGGAAACACCATATATTTT,CASRRTTNSGNTIYF
-,TRBJ2-7,-,TRBV5-1,TGCGCCAGCAGCTTGGCCGACAGGATGAACCGGTACGAGCAGTACTTC,CASSLADRMNRYEQYF
-,TRBJ1-1,-,TRBV2,TGTGTCAGCAGCCCGAACGAAAAGGGCAACACTGCAGCTTTCTTT,CVSSPNEKGNTAAFF
-,TRBJ1-1,many,TRBV10-3,TGTGCCATCAGGGGGGGGGGAACTGAAGCTTTCTTT,CAIRGGGTEAFF
-,TRBJ1-1,-,TRBV5-4,TGTGCCAGCAGCGTGTCGGGGGACACTGAAGCTTTCTTT,CASSVSGDTEAFF
TRBD2,TRBJ2-7,many,TRBV6-5,TGTGCCAGCAGTTACTCGACTAGCGGGGGGGCCGTCTACGAGCAGTACTTC,CASSYSTSGGAVYEQYF
TRBD1,TRBJ2-7,-,TRBV15,TGTGCCACCAGCAGGGCCGGGACAGCCTACGAGCAGTACTTC,CATSRAGTAYEQYF
TRBD1,TRBJ2-1,-,TRBV4-1,TGCGCCAGCAGCAACACAGGGGGCAGTGAGCAGTTCTTC,CASSNTGGSEQFF